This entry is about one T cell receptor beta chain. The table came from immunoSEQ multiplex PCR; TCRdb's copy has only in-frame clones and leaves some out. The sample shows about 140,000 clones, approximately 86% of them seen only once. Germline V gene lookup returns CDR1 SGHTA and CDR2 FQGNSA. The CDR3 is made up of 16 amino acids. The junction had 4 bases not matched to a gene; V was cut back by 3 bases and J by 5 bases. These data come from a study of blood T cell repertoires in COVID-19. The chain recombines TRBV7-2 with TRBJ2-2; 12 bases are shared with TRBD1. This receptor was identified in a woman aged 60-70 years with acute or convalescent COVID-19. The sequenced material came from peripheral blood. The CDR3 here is CASSLGQGARTGELFF. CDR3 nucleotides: TGTGCCAGCAGCTTGGGACAGGGGGCGCGTACCGGGGAGCTGTTTTTT.